Each of the 15 T cell receptor beta chains below was sequenced from the same sample in a study of cytomegalovirus exposure and HLA in healthy donors. With 60 Vbeta and 13 Jbeta primers, the PCR was carried out. Sequencing was performed with immunoSEQ multiplex PCR; in TCRdb, only in-frame clones are kept and a portion is missing. The table shows 150,000 to 200,000 clones, with approximately 77% occurring only once. The material sequenced was PBMCs. The origin of the receptors is a male donor in good health and CMV-seropositive.

The chain combines TRBV7-8 with TRBJ1-5; D remains ambiguous. The CDR3 is 16 residues long. Trimming took off 1 base at V and 6 bases at J, with 16 bases between the two ends. The germline V gene encodes CDR1 SGHVS and CDR2 FQNEAQ. The CDR3 coding sequence is TGTGCCAGCAGCTTAGGAACCCACGCACCGAGTCAGCCCCAGCATTTT. Amino acids: CASSLGTHAPSQPQHF.

The V gene is TRBV9, the J gene TRBJ1-5; D is undetermined. The CDR3 has 15 amino acids. Germline V gene lookup returns CDR1 SGDLS and CDR2 YYNGEE. Trimming stripped 5 bases from V and 2 bases from J, with 14 bases between. Written as DNA, the CDR3 is TGTGCCAGCAGATTTCCGGTTCTGGGCAATCAGCCCCAGCATTTT. Translation: CASRFPVLGNQPQHF.

V is TRBV2 and J is TRBJ1-2; 7 bases agree with TRBD1. The CDR3 spans 13 residues. CDR1 is SNHLY, CDR2 FYNNEI, per germline. Trimming at V came to 1 base and at J to 7 bases, leaving 3 bases not matched to a gene. CDR3 bases: TGTGCCAGCAGTGAAGGGCCAGGGGGTGGCTACACCTTC. It yields the protein CASSEGPGGGYTF.

CDR3 nucleotide sequence: TGTGCCAGCTCACAGGACAGGGACGGCACTGAAGCTTTCTTT. Protein sequence: CASSQDRDGTEAFF. This rearrangement joins TRBV18 to TRBJ1-1; 8 nucleotides line up with TRBD1. J lost 4 bases, V lost 4 bases, and 5 bases had no gene match. Germline lookup yields CDR1 KGHSH and CDR2 LQKENI. There are 14 residues in the CDR3. Supplemented by reference TRBV18 and TRBJ1-1, the full variable domain reads NAGVMQNPRHLVRRRGQEARLRCSPMKGHSHVYWYRQLPEEGLKFMVYLQKENIIDESGMPKERFSAEFPKEGPSILRIQQVVRGDSAAYFCASSQDRDGTEAFFGQGTRLTVV.

V usage is TRBV1 and J usage is TRBJ2-5; the listed D gene, TRBD1, was not tested against the DNA. TRBV1 is listed as a pseudogene. The CDR3 extends over 15 amino acids. CDR3 sequence (DNA): TGCACCAGCAGCCAAGTTACACAGGTTGTGGAGACCCAGTACTTC. Translation: CTSSQVTQVVETQYF.

The V and J genes are TRBV13 and TRBJ2-1, with 13 positions matching TRBD2. The CDR3 loop spans 14 amino acids. J gave up 12 bases and V 5 bases, and 7 bases lay outside the gene matches. CDR1 and CDR2 from the germline V gene are PRHDT and FYEKMQ (reference sequence). The CDR3 here is CASSTGLAGLLQFF. As DNA, the CDR3 is TGTGCCAGCAGCACGGGACTAGCGGGGCTCCTGCAGTTCTTC.

The rearrangement uses TRBV2 and TRBJ2-7; the D gene is possibly TRBD1 (6 bases). The CDR3 loop spans 14 amino acids. The germline gives CDR1 SNHLY, CDR2 FYNNEI. V was shortened by 8 bases and J by 0 bases, with 14 bases between the two germline ends. This chain's CDR3 is CASGDRFSSYEQYF. The CDR3 DNA reads as TGTGCCAGCGGAGACAGGTTCAGCTCCTACGAGCAGTACTTC.

This clone was picked up a small number of times. The chain uses TRBV4-1 and TRBJ2-1; D ambiguous. The CDR3 totals 13 residues. Germline-derived CDR1 and CDR2 are MGHRA and YSYEKL. V was shortened by 0 bases and J by 10 bases, with 10 bases between the two germline ends. DNA for the CDR3: TGCGCCAGCAGCCAAGATCTGGTTCGGGAGCAGTTCTTC. Amino acids: CASSQDLVREQFF.

About this clone itself: The same CDR3 is also encoded by other DNA sequences in this sample. The chain has TRBV10-3 and TRBJ1-1, with D tentatively TRBD1 (5 bases). The V gene's germline CDR1 is ENHRY and CDR2 SYGVKD. V was clipped by 2 bases and J by 5 bases, with 6 bases between them. The CDR3 is 12 amino acids. The CDR3 loop reads CAISEQGTEAFF. CDR3 in DNA: TGTGCCATCAGTGAGCAGGGAACTGAAGCTTTCTTT.

This clone has more than one count but fewer than ten. The gene calls are TRBV6-5 and TRBJ2-1, with a tentative D call TRBD2 (7 bases). The V end was cut by 5 bases, the J end by 8 bases, with 13 bases between. Germline lookup yields CDR1 MNHEY and CDR2 SVGAGI. This CDR3 spans 13 amino acids. For the CDR3, the DNA is TGTGCCAGCAGTATCGAAGGGGGGGATGAGCAGTTCTTC. Protein: CASSIEGGDEQFF.

The CDR3 here is CASSQDSRGNYGYTF. The CDR3 nucleotides are TGTGCCAGCAGCCAAGATTCGAGAGGGAACTATGGCTACACCTTC. The rearrangement joins TRBV14 to TRBJ1-2; D remains ambiguous. The V end was cut by 0 bases, the J end by 2 bases, with 10 bases between. The CDR3 totals 15 residues. Germline V gene data show CDR1 as SGHDN and CDR2 as FVKESK.

The CDR3 nucleotides read TGTGCCAGTAGCCCACAGATGAAAGAGACCCAGTACTTC. Residues: CASSPQMKETQYF. The chain employs TRBV19 and TRBJ2-5, with D uncertain. This CDR3 spans 13 amino acids. The V gene's germline CDR1 is LNHDA and CDR2 SQIVND (reference sequence). The germline V and J ends were trimmed by 6 bases and 3 bases, with 11 bases remaining between them.

The chain combines TRBV27 with TRBJ2-7; 9 nucleotides line up with TRBD2. The CDR3 loop spans 15 amino acids. The V segment lost 5 bases and the J segment 2 bases; nucleotides outside the gene matches: 7. The germline CDR1 and CDR2 sequences are MNHEY and SMNVEV (reference sequence). CDR3 coding DNA: TGTGCCAGCAGTCCACCGGGACTAGCCGCCTACGAGCAGTACTTC. Translation: CASSPPGLAAYEQYF.

The chain uses TRBV19 and TRBJ1-3; D ambiguous. Per germline, CDR1 LNHDA and CDR2 SQIVND (reference sequence). This CDR3 comprises 14 residues. Trimming took 5 bases from V and 7 from J, leaving 15 bases between them. The CDR3 protein is CASSHPGGGNTIYF. The DNA of the CDR3 is TGTGCCAGTAGTCACCCGGGCGGAGGGAACACCATATATTTT.

This chain joins TRBV4-1 and TRBJ2-1; D unresolved. V gave up 0 bases and J gave up 7 bases, with 10 bases separating them. This CDR3 has 14 amino acids. Germline lookup yields CDR1 MGHRA and CDR2 YSYEKL. The CDR3 reads CASSQDPPRNEQFF. As DNA, the CDR3 is TGCGCCAGCAGCCAAGACCCCCCCCGGAATGAGCAGTTCTTC.